This T cell receptor beta chain emerged from a study of blood T cell repertoires in COVID-19. About the study: T cells, B-cell-depleted T cells, or PBMCs provided the cDNA or gDNA that served as material.

V lost 0 bases, J lost 3 bases, and 16 bases lay in between. CDR3 length: 17 residues. Per germline, CDR1 SGHDT and CDR2 YYEEEE. Authors' methods: Amplification from reference gene primers served as the basis for estimated nucleated cell counts. Measured with immunoSEQ multiplex PCR; TCRdb has only the in-frame clones, and not every one. That table furnishes V, J and clone size, whereas the DNA furnished D and trimming. Among about 140,000 clones listed, around 90% were seen once. The rearrangement uses TRBV5-6 and TRBJ1-5, with D perhaps matching TRBD1 (5 bases). The clonotype was recovered from an elderly woman with acute or convalescent COVID-19. The specimen sequenced was peripheral blood. DNA of the CDR3: TGTGCCAGCAGCTTGGCACCGGCAGGGCCCAACAATCAGCCCCAGCATTTT. Its protein product is CASSLAPAGPNNQPQHF.